This entry features one TCR beta chain sequence. Sequenced by immunoSEQ multiplex PCR; TCRdb stores in-frame clones only, minus some. The data contain over 120,000 clones, over 75% of them singletons. The data are from a study of blood T cell repertoires in COVID-19. The clonotype was recovered from a man between 65 and 79 years old with acute or convalescent COVID-19. Sequences were obtained from peripheral blood.

CDR3 sequence (DNA): TGTGCCAGCAGTTACTCGTTAGGGGGCTACACTGAAGCTTTCTTT. It translates to CASSYSLGGYTEAFF. The chain recombines TRBV6-5 with TRBJ1-1; TRBD1 agrees at 7 bases. V lost 0 bases, J lost 3 bases, and 4 bases stayed unmatched. From germline, CDR1 is MNHEY and CDR2 SVGAGI. This CDR3 is built from 15 residues.